The 23 T cell receptor beta chains below all came from one sample that was sequenced in a study of beta chain features in type 1 diabetes. The isolated RNA, all of it, was reverse transcribed, so expressed TCRB transcripts were what got sequenced. Assay: immunoSEQ multiplex PCR; the TCRdb copy retains only in-frame clones and omits some. This sample has over 100,000 clones, with around 40% found just once. Sequencing was done on a sample of stem cell memory CD4+ T cells from blood. The receptors derive from a woman under 30 in good health.

The chain joins TRBV5-1 to TRBJ2-2; D is possibly TRBD1 (5 bases). Trimming stripped 0 bases from V and 5 bases from J, with 8 bases between. Germline V gene sequence: CDR1 SGHRS, CDR2 YFSETQ. The CDR3 length is 14 residues. The CDR3 DNA reads TGCGCCAGCAGCTTGGTTGGGGCTACCGGGGAGCTGTTTTTT. Translating it yields CASSLVGATGELFF.

This clone was seen more than once but under ten times. V is TRBV5-1 and J is TRBJ2-1; 7 bases map to TRBD2. The germline V gene has CDR1 SGHRS and CDR2 YFSETQ. The ends lost 4 bases at V and 4 bases at J; junction bases unmatched: 14. The CDR3 spans 17 residues. The CDR3 DNA is TGCGCCAGCAGCCTGACCGGAATAGCGGGTAGTTACAATGAGCAGTTCTTC. Amino acids: CASSLTGIAGSYNEQFF.

The chain links TRBV30 to TRBJ2-5; 7 nucleotides align to TRBD1. V shed 0 bases and J 2 bases; nucleotides not matched to a gene: 6. The CDR3 sequence is 15 residues long. Looked up from germline, CDR1 is GTSNPN and CDR2 is SVGIG (reference sequence). Here the CDR3 DNA reads TGTGCCTGGAGTGTACGGACAGGTTGGCAAGAGACCCAGTACTTC. It translates to CAWSVRTGWQETQYF.

The gene calls are TRBV19 and TRBJ2-1; D may be TRBD2 (6 bases). The germline V gene has CDR1 LNHDA and CDR2 SQIVND (reference sequence). V was pared by 4 bases and J by 10 bases, with 14 bases between. The CDR3 sequence is 13 residues long. DNA of the CDR3: TGTGCCAGTAGTAGACTAGGTATGAGGGAGCAGTTCTTC. Translating gives CASSRLGMREQFF.

The chain links TRBV28 to TRBJ1-3; no firm D call. The CDR3 contains 13 residues. Trimming cost V 4 bases and J 3 bases, with 7 bases left between them. Germline V gene lookup returns CDR1 MDHEN and CDR2 SYDVKM. The DNA for the CDR3 is TGTGCCAGCAGTTCCCCCCTTGGAAACACCATATATTTT. Residues: CASSSPLGNTIYF.

The V call is TRBV7-9, the J call TRBJ2-7; no clear D gene. The ends were cut back, 2 bases at V and 3 bases at J, with 8 bases in the middle. The CDR3 has 13 residues. Per germline, CDR1 SEHNR and CDR2 FQNEAQ (reference sequence). DNA of the CDR3: TGTGCCAGCAGCTTACGCACCTACTACGAGCAGTACTTC. As protein: CASSLRTYYEQYF. Filled out from reference TRBV7-9 and TRBJ2-7, the complete variable domain reads DTGVSQNPRHKITKRGQNVTFRCDPISEHNRLYWYRQTLGQGPEFLTYFQNEAQLEKSRLLSDRFSAERPKGSFSTLEIQRTEQGDSAMYLCASSLRTYYEQYFGPGTRLTVT.

This clone has a count of ten or more. The rearrangement uses TRBV30 and TRBJ2-1, with unresolved D. The CDR3 sequence is 13 residues long. Trimming left V 8 bases short and J 2 bases short, with 13 bases between. Germline lookup yields CDR1 GTSNPN and CDR2 SVGIG (reference sequence). The DNA of the CDR3 is TGTGCCCTCAGCGCCGGCCCCTACAATGAGCAGTTCTTC. This sequence encodes CALSAGPYNEQFF. Based on the CDR3 plus reference TRBV30 and TRBJ2-1, the full variable domain is SQTIHQWPATLVQPVGSPLSLECTVEGTSNPNLYWYRQAAGRGLQLLFYSVGIGQISSEVPQNLSASRPQDRQFILSSKKLLLSDSGFYLCALSAGPYNEQFFGPGTRLTVL.

This clone was observed a few times. V gene TRBV11-2 combines with J gene TRBJ2-2; TRBD2 agrees at 9 bases. The CDR3 is 17 residues long. From germline, CDR1 is SGHAT and CDR2 FQNNGV. Unmatched junction bases numbered 7, after V lost 3 bases and J lost 2 bases. In DNA, the CDR3 is TGTGCCAGCAGCTTGACGGCGGGAGGGCTCAACACCGGGGAGCTGTTTTTT. Protein: CASSLTAGGLNTGELFF. The full variable domain, in which reference TRBV11-2 and TRBJ2-2 provide the parts outside the CDR3, is EAGVAQSPRYKIIEKRQSVAFWCNPISGHATLYWYQQILGQGPKLLIQFQNNGVVDDSQLPKDRFSAERLKGVDSTLKIQPAKLEDSAVYLCASSLTAGGLNTGELFFGEGSRLTVL.

The chain couples TRBV18 to TRBJ2-1, with TRBD1 matching 12 bases. The CDR3 is 15 amino acids. Germline loops: CDR1 KGHSH, CDR2 LQKENI. V trimming: 3 bases; J trimming: 8 bases; junction bases outside the gene matches: 5. CDR3 residues: CASSPWDRGHHEQFF. The CDR3 DNA sequence: TGTGCCAGCTCACCGTGGGACAGGGGGCACCATGAGCAGTTCTTC.

The chain recombines TRBV5-4 with TRBJ1-1, with TRBD1 matching 7 bases. The CDR3 has 15 amino acids. Losses at the gene ends were 4 bases for V and 6 bases for J; bases not matched to a gene: 12. Germline V gene data show CDR1 as SGHNT and CDR2 as YYREEE (reference sequence). The CDR3 here is CASSQASRGRAEAFF. For the CDR3, the DNA is TGTGCCAGCAGCCAAGCCTCGAGGGGGCGAGCTGAAGCTTTCTTT.

This clone occurred a few times. The chain joins TRBV6-6 to TRBJ1-2, with TRBD1 as a possible D gene (5 bases). The CDR3 extends over 13 amino acids. Trimming shortened V by 5 bases and J by 5 bases, and 12 bases separated the two germline ends. Germline V gene data show CDR1 as MNHNY and CDR2 as SVGAGI (reference sequence). The CDR3 DNA reads as TGTGCCAGCAGTGGGACTTCGGAGTATGGCTACACCTTC. Its translation is CASSGTSEYGYTF.

The gene calls are TRBV7-9 and TRBJ2-3; 7 nucleotides agree with TRBD2. The CDR3 loop spans 16 amino acids. V was pared by 2 bases and J by 5 bases, with 10 bases of the junction left unmatched. Germline assignment: CDR1 SEHNR and CDR2 FQNEAQ (reference sequence). CDR3 nucleotides: TGTGCCAGCAGCTTAAGTTTTCGCGGGAGAGGAGATACGCAGTATTTT. Amino acid sequence: CASSLSFRGRGDTQYF.

This chain uses TRBV13 with TRBJ2-3, with TRBD2 identical over 12 bases. The CDR3 loop spans 15 amino acids. Per germline, CDR1 PRHDT and CDR2 FYEKMQ (reference sequence). The V gene end was trimmed by 5 bases and the J gene end by 5 bases; junction bases not matched to a gene: 5. The CDR3 coding sequence is TGTGCCAGCAGCCCCAAGGGACTAGCGGGAGATACGCAGTATTTT. It is translated as CASSPKGLAGDTQYF.

V usage is TRBV4-2 and J usage is TRBJ2-1, with 14 bases fitting TRBD2. This CDR3 is 19 amino acids long. The germline V gene encodes CDR1 LGHNA and CDR2 YNFKEQ. V lost 1 base, J lost 0 bases, and 5 bases stayed unmatched. The CDR3 region is CASSQGTSGRRLSYNEQFF. The DNA of the CDR3 is TGTGCCAGCAGCCAAGGGACTAGCGGGAGGAGGCTCTCCTACAATGAGCAGTTCTTC.

The chain is built from TRBV11-2 and TRBJ2-7, with D perhaps matching TRBD1 (5 bases). Trimming took 3 bases from V and 3 from J, leaving 9 bases between them. Germline V gene sequence: CDR1 SGHAT, CDR2 FQNNGV. This CDR3 is 13 amino acids long. The CDR3 is CASSFSTDYEQYF. The CDR3 nucleotides are TGTGCCAGCAGCTTCTCGACAGACTACGAGCAGTACTTC. Together with reference TRBV11-2 and TRBJ2-7, the CDR3 gives the full variable domain: EAGVAQSPRYKIIEKRQSVAFWCNPISGHATLYWYQQILGQGPKLLIQFQNNGVVDDSQLPKDRFSAERLKGVDSTLKIQPAKLEDSAVYLCASSFSTDYEQYFGPGTRLTVT.

This clone has just a few counts. The CDR3 coding sequence is TGTGCCAGCAGTTTAGTCGGACTAGCGGGGGCCTACGAGCAGTACTTC. Residues: CASSLVGLAGAYEQYF. This chain connects TRBV28 to TRBJ2-7; TRBD2 agrees at 13 bases. The J segment lost 2 bases and the V segment lost 2 bases, leaving 3 bases of the junction unmatched. Germline V gene data show CDR1 as MDHEN and CDR2 as SYDVKM. This CDR3 comprises 16 residues.

This clone has a handful of counts. The chain joins TRBV29-1 to TRBJ2-1, with 8 bases fitting TRBD2. The germline V gene encodes CDR1 SQVTM and CDR2 ANQGSEA. V trimming: 4 bases; J trimming: 1 base; junction bases outside the gene matches: 6. The CDR3 runs to 15 residues. CDR3 in amino acids: CSVASGGGSYNEQFF. The CDR3 DNA is TGCAGCGTTGCCTCGGGAGGGGGGTCCTACAATGAGCAGTTCTTC.

This clone was seen only a few times. The chain uses TRBV28 and TRBJ2-4; 8 bases map to TRBD1. CDR3 length: 14 amino acids. The germline V gene has CDR1 MDHEN and CDR2 SYDVKM. The V and J ends lost 4 bases and 6 bases, in that order; junction bases with no gene match: 5. The CDR3 sequence is CASSSLDRGNIQYF. CDR3 sequence (DNA): TGTGCCAGCAGTTCCCTCGACAGGGGAAACATTCAGTACTTC.

The J gene is TRBJ1-2, the V gene TRBV15, with 9 bases matching TRBD1. J was trimmed by 7 bases and V by 6 bases; bases with no gene match: 6. The CDR3 runs to 13 residues. Germline CDR1 and CDR2: LNHNV and YYDKDF (reference sequence). This CDR3 is CATRRTGEAGYTF. The CDR3 DNA reads TGTGCCACCAGGAGGACAGGGGAGGCTGGCTACACCTTC.

This clone was seen only a few times. V is TRBV29-1 and J is TRBJ2-1; a possible D gene is TRBD1 (6 bases). Trimming pared 4 bases from V and 6 bases from J, leaving 13 bases between. CDR3 length: 13 residues. CDR1 is SQVTM and CDR2 is ANQGSEA in the germline V gene. The CDR3 DNA sequence: TGCAGCGTTGCCAGGGGCTGGAGCAATGAGCAGTTCTTC. It specifies CSVARGWSNEQFF.

The chain links TRBV18 to TRBJ1-1; tentative D call: TRBD1 (6 bases). The length of the CDR3 is 17 residues. Trimming shortened V by 6 bases and J by 0 bases, and 20 bases separated the two germline ends. Per germline, CDR1 KGHSH and CDR2 LQKENI. The CDR3 DNA reads as TGTGCCAGCTCCCCTAGAGACGCGGGGGCCCTGAACACTGAAGCTTTCTTT. Residues: CASSPRDAGALNTEAFF.

This clone has more than one count but fewer than ten. The chain joins TRBV9 to TRBJ2-1; TRBD2 matches at 9 bases. V trimming: 4 bases; J trimming: 3 bases; junction bases outside the gene matches: 8. CDR3 length equals 16 residues. Germline assignment: CDR1 SGDLS and CDR2 YYNGEE. CDR3 sequence: CASSIQPSGIYNEQFF. The CDR3 region has the DNA TGTGCCAGCAGCATCCAACCTAGCGGGATCTACAATGAGCAGTTCTTC.

This clone was detected only a few times. The chain joins TRBV14 to TRBJ2-5; TRBD2 matches 11 bases. Looked up from germline, CDR1 is SGHDN and CDR2 is FVKESK. There are 16 residues in the CDR3. V was pared by 1 base and J by 5 bases, with 6 bases of the junction left unmatched. DNA for the CDR3: TGTGCCAGCAGCCAAGGCCGACTAGCGGGGATGGAGACCCAGTACTTC. Translated, it gives CASSQGRLAGMETQYF.